The clone carrying this TCR beta chain was observed once. The sample originates from a study of CD8 T cells in Susac syndrome. With random hexamers, reverse transcription was performed on 0.5 to 1 ug of RNA. Amplification of TCR beta CDR3 was carried out by immunoSEQ multiplex PCR, which covered 54 Vbeta and 13 Jbeta segments. TCRdb analysed the immunoSEQ multiplex PCR reads with MiXCR anew, one entry per CDR3 protein. The sample yields a few hundred thousand distinct CDR3 sequences, approximately 85% seen once. Negative isolation was used for CD8+ and CD4+ T cells, and FACS enrichment was applied to TEMRA cells. The CDR3 is 17 amino acids. The V segment lost 0 bases and the J segment 2 bases; nucleotides outside the gene matches: 5. Germline CDR1 is LGHDT and CDR2 is YNNKEL (reference sequence).

The chain has TRBV3-1 and TRBJ2-1; 9 bases match TRBD2. This receptor was taken from a human donor with multiple sclerosis. The source material was CD8+ T cells from PBMCs. CDR3 loop: CASSQDPASGTYNEQFF. The DNA for the CDR3 is TGTGCCAGCAGCCAAGATCCTGCTAGCGGGACCTACAATGAGCAGTTCTTC.